The rows below give T cell receptor beta chains drawn from one sample of a study of CD8+CD57+ T cells in acquired aplastic anemia. From the reads, TCRdb called clonotypes with MiXCR, one entry per CDR3 protein. Among about 71,000 distinct CDR3 sequences, around 50% were seen once, and the ten largest hold about 8.5%. Sequencing used sorted CD4+, CD8+, or CD8+CD57+ T cells (not recorded which) from PBMCs. These TCRs come from a human donor in good health, serving as a control. The conserved cysteine and the conserved F or W are not part of the CDR3 here.

v_call,cdr3_aa
TRBV5-4,ASSLSRGQGVEQH
TRBV13,ASSLKLSRGNYEQY
TRBV19,ASVVPRGYGYT
TRBV2,ASSEHLGQNTEAF
TRBV19,ASSIVGGAQTQY
TRBV10-1,ASSDPWTGGNEQY
TRBV19,ASSMGAGGGSPPH
TRBV24-1,ATKAGGGDGYT
TRBV6-1,ASSEAGGTGGYEQY
TRBV15,ATSRGRTASYEQY
TRBV29-1,SVVAGAYEQY
TRBV7-8,ASSLENRRGYT
TRBV4-1,ASSRRTGPSSYEQY
TRBV19,ASSPNEQF
TRBV5-1,ASSAGQGSWGYT
TRBV27,ATRTGGLETQY
TRBV7-2,ASSETSYEQY
TRBV19,ASLSNGGDGYT
TRBV11-1,ASSTGGMGPLH
TRBV20-1,SASGTGVYGYT
TRBV12-3/TRBV12-4,ASSLREQGFYEQY
TRBV30,AWSVESLQSIGYT
TRBV7-6,ASSPPGGTYEQY